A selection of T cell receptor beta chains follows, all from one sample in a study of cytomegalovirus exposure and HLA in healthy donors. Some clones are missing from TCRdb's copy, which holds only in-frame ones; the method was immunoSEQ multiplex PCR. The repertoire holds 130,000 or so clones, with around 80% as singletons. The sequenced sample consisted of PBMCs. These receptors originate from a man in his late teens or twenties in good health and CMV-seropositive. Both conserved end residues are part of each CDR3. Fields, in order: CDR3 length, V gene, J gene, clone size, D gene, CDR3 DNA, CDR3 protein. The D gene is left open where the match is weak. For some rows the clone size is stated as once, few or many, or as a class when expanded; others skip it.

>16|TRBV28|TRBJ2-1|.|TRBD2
TGTGCCAGCAGTTTCGGACTAGCGGGACTATACAATGAGCAGTTCTTC
CASSFGLAGLYNEQFF
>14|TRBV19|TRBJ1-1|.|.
TGTGCCAGTAGTATAGACCGGGGAAGAACTGAAGCTTTCTTT
CASSIDRGRTEAFF
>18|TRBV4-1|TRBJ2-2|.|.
TGCGCCAGCAGCCAAGTTGACTCGGGGGGCTCGGACACCGGGGAGCTGTTTTTT
CASSQVDSGGSDTGELFF
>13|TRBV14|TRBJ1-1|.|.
TGTGCCAGCAGCCATCCGGGGAACACTGAAGCTTTCTTT
CASSHPGNTEAFF
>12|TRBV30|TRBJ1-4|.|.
TGTGCCTGGAAAGGGGAGGGTGAAAAACTGTTTTTT
CAWKGEGEKLFF
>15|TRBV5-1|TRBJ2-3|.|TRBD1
TGCGCCAGCAGCTTGCGGGACAGTACAGGGGATACGCAGTATTTT
CASSLRDSTGDTQYF
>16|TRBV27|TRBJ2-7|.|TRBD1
TGTGCCAGCAGTTTAGGGACAGGCTGGAGTTACTACGAGCAGTACTTC
CASSLGTGWSYYEQYF
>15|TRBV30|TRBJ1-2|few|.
TGTGCCTGGAGTGTACGGACACAGGGTTCCGACGGCTACACCTTC
CAWSVRTQGSDGYTF
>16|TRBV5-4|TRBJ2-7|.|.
TGTGCCAGCAGCTTGGATACCGGGACACCGGCCTACGAGCAGTACTTC
CASSLDTGTPAYEQYF
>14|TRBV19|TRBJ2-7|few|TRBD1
TGTGCCAGTAGTCCCATTGGGACAGCGTACGAGCAGTACTTC
CASSPIGTAYEQYF
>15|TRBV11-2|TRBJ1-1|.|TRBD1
TGTGCCAGCAGCGAAGGGACAGGGGGGAACACTGAAGCTTTCTTT
CASSEGTGGNTEAFF
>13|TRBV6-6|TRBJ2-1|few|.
TGTGCCAGCAGTTACGCCGAGCGTCGAAGGCAGTTCTTC
CASSYAERRRQFF
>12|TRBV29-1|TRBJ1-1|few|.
TGCAGCGTTGACTCAGGGGCCACTGAAGCTTTCTTT
CSVDSGATEAFF
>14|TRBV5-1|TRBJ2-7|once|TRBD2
TGCGCCAGCAGCCAGGGAAGCGGGAGTTACGAGCAGTACTTC
CASSQGSGSYEQYF